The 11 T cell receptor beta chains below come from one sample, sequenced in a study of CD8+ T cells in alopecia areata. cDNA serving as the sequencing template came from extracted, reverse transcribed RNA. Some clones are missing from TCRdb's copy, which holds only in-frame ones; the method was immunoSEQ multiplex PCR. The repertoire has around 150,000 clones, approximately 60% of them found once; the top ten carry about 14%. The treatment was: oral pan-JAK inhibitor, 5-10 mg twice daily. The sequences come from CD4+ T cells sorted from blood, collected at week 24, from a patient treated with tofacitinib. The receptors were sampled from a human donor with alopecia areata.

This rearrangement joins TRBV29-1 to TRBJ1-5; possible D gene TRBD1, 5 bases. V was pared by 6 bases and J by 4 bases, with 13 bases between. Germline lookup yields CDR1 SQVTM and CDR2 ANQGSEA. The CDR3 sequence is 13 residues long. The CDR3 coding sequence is TGCAGCGTACGGCAGGGTGAAAATCAGCCCCAGCATTTT. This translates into CSVRQGENQPQHF. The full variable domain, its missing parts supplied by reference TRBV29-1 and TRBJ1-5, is SAVISQKPSRDICQRGTSLTIQCQVDSQVTMMFWYRQQPGQSLTLIATANQGSEATYESGFVIDKFPISRPNLTFSTLTVSNMSPEDSSIYLCSVRQGENQPQHFGDGTRLSIL.

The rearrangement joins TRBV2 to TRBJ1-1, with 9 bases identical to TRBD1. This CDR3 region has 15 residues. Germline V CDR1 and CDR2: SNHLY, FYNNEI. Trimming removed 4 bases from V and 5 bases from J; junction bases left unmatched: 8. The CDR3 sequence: CASSAWDRAGTEAFF. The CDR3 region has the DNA TGTGCCAGCAGTGCGTGGGACAGGGCTGGGACTGAAGCTTTCTTT.

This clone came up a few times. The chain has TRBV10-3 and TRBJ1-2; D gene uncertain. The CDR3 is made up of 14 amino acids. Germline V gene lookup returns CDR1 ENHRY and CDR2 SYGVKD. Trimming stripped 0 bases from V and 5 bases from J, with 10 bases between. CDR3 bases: TGTGCCATCAGTGAGTCGTCAACTGAGTATGGCTACACCTTC. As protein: CAISESSTEYGYTF.

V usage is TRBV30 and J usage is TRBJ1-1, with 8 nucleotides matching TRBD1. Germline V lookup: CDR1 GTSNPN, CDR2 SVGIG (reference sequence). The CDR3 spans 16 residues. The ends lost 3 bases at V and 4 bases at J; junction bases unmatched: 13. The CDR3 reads CAWRSSYRGSGTEAFF. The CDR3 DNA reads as TGTGCCTGGAGATCCTCGTACAGGGGGAGTGGCACTGAAGCTTTCTTT.

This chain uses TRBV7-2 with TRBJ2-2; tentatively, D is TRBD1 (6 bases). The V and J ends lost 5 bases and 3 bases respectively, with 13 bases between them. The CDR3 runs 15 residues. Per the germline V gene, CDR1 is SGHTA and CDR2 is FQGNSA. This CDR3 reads CASSLRQAYTGELFF. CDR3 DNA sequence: TGTGCCAGCAGCCTTAGACAGGCTTACACCGGGGAGCTGTTTTTT. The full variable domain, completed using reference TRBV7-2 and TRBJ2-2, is GAGVSQSPSNKVTEKGKDVELRCDPISGHTALYWYRQSLGQGLEFLIYFQGNSAPDKSGLPSDRFSAERTGGSVSTLTIQRTQQEDSAVYLCASSLRQAYTGELFFGEGSRLTVL.

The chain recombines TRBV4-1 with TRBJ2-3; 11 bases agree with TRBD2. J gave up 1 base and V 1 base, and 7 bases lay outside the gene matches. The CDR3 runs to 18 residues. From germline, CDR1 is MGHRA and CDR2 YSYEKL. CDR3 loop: CASSQVSSGGFGTDTQYF. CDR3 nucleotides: TGCGCCAGCAGCCAAGTGTCTAGCGGGGGGTTCGGCACAGATACGCAGTATTTT.

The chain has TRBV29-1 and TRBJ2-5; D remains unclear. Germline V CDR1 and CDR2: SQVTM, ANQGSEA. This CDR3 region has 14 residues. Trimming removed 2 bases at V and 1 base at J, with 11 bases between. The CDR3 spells CSVEPGRIQETQYF. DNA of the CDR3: TGCAGCGTTGAACCCGGACGGATCCAAGAGACCCAGTACTTC.

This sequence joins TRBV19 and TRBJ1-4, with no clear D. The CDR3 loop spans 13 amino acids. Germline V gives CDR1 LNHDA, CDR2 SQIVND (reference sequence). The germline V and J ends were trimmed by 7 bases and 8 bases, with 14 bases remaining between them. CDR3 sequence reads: CASKDLNPEKLFF. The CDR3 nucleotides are TGTGCCAGTAAAGACCTCAATCCAGAAAAACTGTTTTTT. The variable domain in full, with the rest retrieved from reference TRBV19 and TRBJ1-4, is DGGITQSPKYLFRKEGQNVTLSCEQNLNHDAMYWYRQDPGQGLRLIYYSQIVNDFQKGDIAEGYSVSREKKESFPLTVTSAQKNPTAFYLCASKDLNPEKLFFGSGTQLSVL.

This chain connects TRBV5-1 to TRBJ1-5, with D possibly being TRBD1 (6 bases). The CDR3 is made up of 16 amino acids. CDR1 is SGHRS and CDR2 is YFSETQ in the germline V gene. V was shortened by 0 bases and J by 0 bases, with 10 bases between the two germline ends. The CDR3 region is CASSLAGTFSNQPQHF. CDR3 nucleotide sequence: TGCGCCAGCAGCTTGGCTGGGACATTTAGCAATCAGCCCCAGCATTTT.

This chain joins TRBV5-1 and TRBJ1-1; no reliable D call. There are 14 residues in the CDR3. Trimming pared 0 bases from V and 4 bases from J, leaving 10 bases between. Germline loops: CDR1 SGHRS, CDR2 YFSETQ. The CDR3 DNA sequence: TGCGCCAGCAGCTTGGCTGGAGCGGTCACTGAAGCTTTCTTT. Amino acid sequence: CASSLAGAVTEAFF.

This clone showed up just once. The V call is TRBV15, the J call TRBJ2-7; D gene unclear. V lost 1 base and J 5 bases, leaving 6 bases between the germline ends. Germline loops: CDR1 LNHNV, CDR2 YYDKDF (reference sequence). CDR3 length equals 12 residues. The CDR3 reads CATSRVDNEQYF. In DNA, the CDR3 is TGTGCCACCAGCAGAGTTGATAACGAGCAGTACTTC.